These 25 T cell receptor beta chains were sequenced from one sample in a study of CD8 T cells in ankylosing spondylitis. TCRdb independently ran MiXCR on the 5' RACE reads; one entry per CDR3 protein. The table shows approximately 240,000 distinct CDR3 sequences, with 20% to 30% occurring only once. The sample comprised blood, either unsorted or a sorted T cell fraction (not recorded which). The receptor source for this set is a male donor with ankylosing spondylitis or in good health (not recorded which).

The V and J genes are TRBV20-1 and TRBJ2-3; 11 bases agree with TRBD2. The germline CDR1 and CDR2 sequences are DFQATT and SNEGSKA (reference sequence). The V segment lost 6 bases and the J segment 2 bases; nucleotides outside the gene matches: 7. CDR3 length: 15 amino acids. The CDR3 loop reads CSAHPGLADTDTQYF. In DNA, the CDR3 is TGCAGTGCCCACCCGGGACTAGCGGACACAGATACGCAGTATTTT.

There are many counts of this clonotype. The rearrangement joins TRBV7-2 to TRBJ2-5; tentatively, D is TRBD1 or TRBD2 (5 bases each). The CDR3 has 14 amino acids. Looked up from germline, CDR1 is SGHTA and CDR2 is FQGNSA. V lost 3 bases to trimming and J lost 5 bases, with 13 bases between them. The CDR3 protein is CASSLGRVGETQYF. The CDR3 DNA follows: TGTGCCAGCAGCTTGGGACGGGTAGGGGAGACCCAGTACTTC.

The rearrangement joins TRBV20-1 to TRBJ2-7; D is undetermined. This CDR3 has 15 residues. Germline CDR1 is DFQATT and CDR2 is SNEGSKA (reference sequence). Trimming shortened V by 6 bases and J by 1 base, and 19 bases separated the two germline ends. As DNA, the CDR3 is TGCAGTGCCAAAAGTGGGCAAGCGAGGTCCTACGAGCAGTACTTC. It encodes CSAKSGQARSYEQYF.

This clonotype occurred once. This may stem from a read error, because a much larger clone lies one nucleotide away. This chain joins TRBV13 and TRBJ2-3; perhaps TRBD1 as D (6 bases). Per germline, CDR1 PRHDT and CDR2 FYEKMQ (reference sequence). This CDR3 comprises 15 residues. CDR3: CASSTRQNRADTKYF. In DNA form, the CDR3 reads TGTGCCAGCAGCACTCGCCAAAACAGGGCCGATACGAAGTATTTT.

V is TRBV10-3 and J is TRBJ1-1, with D unclear. Germline CDR1 is ENHRY and CDR2 is SYGVKD. CDR3 size: 13 residues. Trimming shortened V by 0 bases and J by 11 bases, and 13 bases separated the two germline ends. The CDR3 nucleotides are TGTGCCATCAGTGAGTCAGGAGGAGGGCGGGCTTTCTTT. It translates to CAISESGGGRAFF.

This clonotype was recorded many times. V usage is TRBV7-2 and J usage is TRBJ2-2; 7 bases match TRBD1. Germline V gives CDR1 SGHTA, CDR2 FQGNSA. Trimming cost V 6 bases and J 5 bases; bases outside gene matches: 12. This CDR3 is built from 16 residues. The CDR3 region is CASRKTGSHRTGELFF. Here the CDR3 DNA reads TGTGCCAGCAGGAAGACAGGGTCCCATCGGACCGGGGAGCTGTTTTTT.

This rearrangement joins TRBV10-3 to TRBJ2-1; 11 positions match TRBD2. This CDR3 spans 14 amino acids. The J segment lost 7 bases and the V segment lost 3 bases, leaving 2 bases of the junction unmatched. The V gene's germline CDR1 is ENHRY and CDR2 SYGVKD. CDR3 in amino acids: CAISDGTSGNEQFF. The CDR3 DNA reads as TGTGCCATCAGTGATGGGACTAGCGGTAATGAGCAGTTCTTC.

This clonotype showed up many times. The chain links TRBV11-2 to TRBJ2-3; the match to TRBD2 covers 15 bases. V lost 5 bases, J lost 3 bases, and 9 bases stayed unmatched. Germline V lookup: CDR1 SGHAT, CDR2 FQNNGV. This CDR3 is 18 amino acids long. The CDR3 reads CASSPEPGLAGGTDTQYF. The CDR3 DNA is TGTGCCAGCAGCCCGGAACCGGGACTAGCGGGGGGAACAGATACGCAGTATTTT.

This clonotype was detected only a few times. The chain employs TRBV20-1 and TRBJ2-7, with 7 bases matching TRBD1. With 6 bases clipped from V and 0 bases from J, the junction kept 8 bases outside the gene matches. The germline V gene encodes CDR1 DFQATT and CDR2 SNEGSKA (reference sequence). This CDR3 has 14 amino acids. The CDR3 loop is CSARDRESSYEQYF. Here the CDR3 DNA reads TGCAGTGCCCGTGACAGGGAATCCTCCTACGAGCAGTACTTC.

The V and J genes are TRBV6-1 and TRBJ1-4; D is uncertain. Between the trimmed V and J ends, which lost 5 bases and 0 bases, there was a span of 7 bases. The germline gives CDR1 MNHNS, CDR2 SASEGT. The CDR3 runs 14 residues. The CDR3 sequence: CASSRDPTNEKLFF. CDR3 nucleotide sequence: TGTGCCAGCAGTCGAGATCCAACTAATGAAAAACTGTTTTTT.

This clonotype showed up just a few times. This sequence joins TRBV29-1 and TRBJ1-2; D is uncertain. The CDR3 covers 12 residues. From germline, CDR1 is SQVTM and CDR2 ANQGSEA. Trimming took 4 bases from V and 7 from J, leaving 13 bases between them. The CDR3 nucleotides are TGCAGCGTTGGTGCAGGAGTGGTTGGCTACACCTTC. As protein: CSVGAGVVGYTF.

This rearrangement joins TRBV10-3 to TRBJ2-3, with TRBD2 matching 10 bases. The CDR3 runs 15 residues. V was clipped by 6 bases and J by 2 bases; unmatched bases: 5. Germline V CDR1 and CDR2: ENHRY, SYGVKD. CDR3 region: CAIRPAGGLTDTQYF. The CDR3 region has the DNA TGTGCCATCAGGCCAGCGGGGGGGCTCACAGATACGCAGTATTTT.

This sequence joins TRBV29-1 and TRBJ2-2, with unresolved D. V was cut by 5 bases and J by 5 bases, with 9 bases left in between. Germline V gene sequence: CDR1 SQVTM, CDR2 ANQGSEA. This CDR3 spans 12 amino acids. In DNA form, the CDR3 reads TGCAGCGTTCCGAGCCAAACCGGGGAGCTGTTTTTT. Translated: CSVPSQTGELFF.

This clonotype was seen at least ten times. The chain joins TRBV20-1 to TRBJ2-3, with D tentatively TRBD2 (6 bases). Trimming took off 5 bases at V and 3 bases at J, with 21 bases between the two ends. This CDR3 spans 16 amino acids. Germline CDR1 DFQATT, CDR2 SNEGSKA (reference sequence). In nucleotides, the CDR3 is TGCAGTGCTTCACCCCCGGGACCAAGCGGGACAGATACGCAGTATTTT. Amino acids: CSASPPGPSGTDTQYF.

The chain carries TRBV12-3 or TRBV12-4 and TRBJ1-1; D gene uncertain. This CDR3 comprises 14 residues. Trimming cost V 6 bases and J 0 bases, with 11 bases left between them. In DNA form, the CDR3 reads TGTGCCAGCAGATACAGCGACATGAACACTGAAGCTTTCTTT. This gives the protein CASRYSDMNTEAFF.

V gene TRBV5-1 combines with J gene TRBJ1-1; D call uncertain. The V end was cut by 0 bases, the J end by 8 bases, with 14 bases between. This CDR3 has 14 residues. The germline CDR1 and CDR2 sequences are SGHRS and YFSETQ. The CDR3 loop is CASSLAGSPAEAFF. The CDR3 bases are TGCGCCAGCAGCTTGGCCGGGTCGCCCGCCGAAGCTTTCTTT.

This clonotype showed up many times. The chain couples TRBV12-3 or TRBV12-4 to TRBJ2-1, with 9 nucleotides matching TRBD1. The CDR3 runs 12 residues. V lost 11 bases to trimming and J lost 9 bases; unmatched junction nucleotides: 8. DNA of the CDR3: TGTGCCGTAACGGGACAGGGCGGTGAGCAGTTCTTC. Its translation: CAVTGQGGEQFF.

This clonotype was counted ten times or more. The chain links TRBV21-1 to TRBJ1-5; TRBD1 reflects the table's D call only, with no check against the DNA. TRBV21-1 is noted as a pseudogene. This CDR3 has 14 residues. The chain's CDR3 is CAFPEGTGRKPQHF. As DNA, the CDR3 is TGTGCCTTCCCGGAGGGGACAGGGCGGAAGCCCCAGCATTTT.

This clonotype was seen many times. The chain couples TRBV6-1 to TRBJ1-1, with D possibly TRBD1 on 5 matching bases. CDR3 length: 15 amino acids. Per germline, CDR1 MNHNS and CDR2 SASEGT. Trimming shortened V by 4 bases and J by 4 bases, and 16 bases separated the two germline ends. CDR3 coding DNA: TGTGCCAGCAGTGGCCACCGAACAGGTTCCACTGAAGCTTTCTTT. This sequence encodes CASSGHRTGSTEAFF.

In its sample, this clonotype was seen a few times. The J gene is TRBJ1-2, the V gene TRBV2; D may be TRBD1 (6 bases). This CDR3 region has 13 residues. Germline assignment: CDR1 SNHLY and CDR2 FYNNEI. The ends were cut back, 3 bases at V and 4 bases at J, with 9 bases in the middle. In nucleotides, the CDR3 is TGTGCCAGCAGTGACAGGGGAAGCTATGGCTACACCTTC. It specifies CASSDRGSYGYTF.

This clonotype was counted once. The rearrangement joins TRBV9 to TRBJ2-2; 15 bases fit TRBD2. This CDR3 has 20 residues. Per germline, CDR1 SGDLS and CDR2 YYNGEE. The V gene end was trimmed by 2 bases and the J gene end by 3 bases; junction bases not matched to a gene: 11. CDR3 in DNA: TGTGCCAGCAGCGTGACGATTGGACTAGCGGGGGGGCCCGACACCGGGGAGCTGTTTTTT. It codes for CASSVTIGLAGGPDTGELFF.

This clonotype has at least ten counts. The chain is built from TRBV10-2 and TRBJ1-5; D ambiguous. Germline assignment: CDR1 WSHSY and CDR2 SAAADI. The CDR3 has 15 amino acids. Deletions cut 1 base from V and 6 bases from J, with 13 bases between. The CDR3 region has the DNA TGCGCCAGCAGTGAGTGGACCGGAGGAGGTCAGCCCCAGCATTTT. It yields the protein CASSEWTGGGQPQHF.

V usage is TRBV20-1 and J usage is TRBJ1-2; weak D call: TRBD1 (5 bases). The germline V and J ends were trimmed by 5 bases and 5 bases, with 18 bases remaining between them. The CDR3 runs to 14 residues. In germline, CDR1 is DFQATT, CDR2 SNEGSKA (reference sequence). The CDR3 sequence: CSALSSGSIYGYTF. In nucleotides, the CDR3 is TGCAGTGCTCTAAGTTCAGGGAGTATTTATGGCTACACCTTC.

This clonotype was recorded a few times. The gene calls are TRBV3-1 and TRBJ1-6, with a weak D call TRBD1 (6 bases). V was pared by 5 bases and J by 7 bases, with 12 bases between. The CDR3 is made up of 14 amino acids. The germline V gene encodes CDR1 LGHDT and CDR2 YNNKEL (reference sequence). The CDR3 region has the DNA TGTGCCAGCAGCGTTGGGACAAACAATTCACCCCTCCACTTT. Translating gives CASSVGTNNSPLHF.

This clonotype was picked up many times. V gene TRBV29-1 combines with J gene TRBJ2-1; 10 bases agree with TRBD1. The CDR3 totals 15 residues. Germline V gene sequence: CDR1 SQVTM, CDR2 ANQGSEA. V lost 2 bases and J lost 7; bases outside the gene matches: 8. CDR3 sequence: CSVERTGGVRNEQFF. The CDR3 DNA is TGCAGCGTTGAAAGGACAGGGGGAGTCCGAAATGAGCAGTTCTTC.